This T cell receptor (beta chain) comes out of a study of PD-1 blockade in classical Hodgkin lymphoma (TCRdb year 2020). Regarding the complete study: Nivolumab dosing was 3 mg/kg intravenously every 2 weeks, continuing until either disease progression or unacceptable toxicity. The study used CyTOF and TCR beta sequencing to define a peripheral blood immune signature of response to PD-1 blockade in classical Hodgkin lymphoma.

In light of the paper, this sample's time point label describes: cycle 2 day 1 (C2D1) of nivolumab. Relapse after autologous stem cell transplantation had occurred in all trial patients, and cohorts A, B and C were distinguished by prior brentuximab vedotin exposure. A total of under 70 patients with relapsed/refractory classical Hodgkin lymphoma made up the trial cohort, and each patient's best overall response was complete response, partial response or progressive disease. Single-agent nivolumab was administered to trial patients in the multi-cohort phase II CheckMate 205 trial. Best overall response was determined by an independent review committee according to the 2007 International Working Group response criteria. Trial PBMCs were obtained immediately prior to nivolumab initiation (C1D1) and on therapy at cycle 2 day 1 and cycle 4 day 1. Peripheral blood was collected in 8 mL Vacutainer Cell Preparation Tubes, from which PBMCs were isolated by centrifugation and then cryopreserved.

Note on this clone: The target of this receptor is not known. The junction departs from the called germline gene at one end, perhaps through a read error.

The research as a whole found: Newly diagnosed patients were reported to have lower baseline TCR diversity than healthy donors, and relapsed/refractory patients were reported to have lower baseline TCR diversity still. Diversity was lower in patients who began nivolumab less than 1 year after ASCT, so these patients were left out of later analyses to avoid confounding by immune reconstitution. Trial patients achieving complete response had baseline diversity similar to newly diagnosed patients, whereas partial responders and progressors had significantly lower diversity. The study was limited to a single clinical trial cohort, and causes of repertoire differences, possibly disease activity or prior therapy, remained undefined. CD4+ but not CD8+ TCR diversity rose significantly by C4D1 (p=0.0027 vs p=0.16), most apparent in complete responders (p=0.02).

Genomic DNA was extracted with the Qiagen DNeasy kit from unsorted PBMCs and from negatively selected CD4+ and CD8+ fractions. Using primers that anneal to V and J segments, immunoSEQ multiplex PCR amplified the TCR beta CDR3 regions. A synthetic immune receptor repertoire was used to minimize amplification bias, and any residual bias was removed computationally once sequencing was done. As for the authors' bioinformatics: Custom Python scripts were used to quantify repertoire diversity as the Shannon entropy index. Unsorted, CD4+ and CD8+ repertoires were examined separately, except in combined analyses, for which CD4+ and CD8+ sequences were merged in silico. Clonal expansion was defined as at least a 2-fold frequency increase after treatment relative to C1D1, with a pseudocount of 0.5 for undetected baseline clones. Singleton clones were defined as clones with 0 or 1 copy at C1D1, and non-singleton clones were defined as clones with 2 or more copies. By matching protein sequences in sorted samples from the same patient, clones expanded in unsorted samples were annotated as CD4+, CD8+ or unknown. Wilcoxon tests on paired samples were used to test diversity changes from C1D1 to C4D1. TCRdb limited this immuneACCESS table to in-frame rearrangements with V and J called. A share of clones is missing; checked studies link under half to unresolved V genes, and the rest is unexplained. The DNA gave D and trimming, while V, J and clone size come from that table. A total of about 45,000 clones appear in this sample, approximately 70% of them only once. The ten largest clones take up 2.5% to 3% of the sample.

Source: peripheral blood mononuclear cells (PBMCs), taken before the second cycle of nivolumab. This clonotype was sampled from a human donor with classical Hodgkin lymphoma.

The sequenced DNA: TGTGCTAGCAGCTTAGGAGACAGGGCTGGTACGCAGTATTTT. This encodes CASSLGDRAGTQYF. The rearranged chain carries TRBV7-7 and TRBJ2-3; a stretch of 7 junction bases matches TRBD1. Taken from the germline V gene (reference sequence), the CDR1 and CDR2 loops are SSHAT and FNYEAQ. The CDR3 contains 14 residues, cysteine and phenylalanine counted. Just CDR3 DNA is preserved here, 42 bases in frame from base 1.